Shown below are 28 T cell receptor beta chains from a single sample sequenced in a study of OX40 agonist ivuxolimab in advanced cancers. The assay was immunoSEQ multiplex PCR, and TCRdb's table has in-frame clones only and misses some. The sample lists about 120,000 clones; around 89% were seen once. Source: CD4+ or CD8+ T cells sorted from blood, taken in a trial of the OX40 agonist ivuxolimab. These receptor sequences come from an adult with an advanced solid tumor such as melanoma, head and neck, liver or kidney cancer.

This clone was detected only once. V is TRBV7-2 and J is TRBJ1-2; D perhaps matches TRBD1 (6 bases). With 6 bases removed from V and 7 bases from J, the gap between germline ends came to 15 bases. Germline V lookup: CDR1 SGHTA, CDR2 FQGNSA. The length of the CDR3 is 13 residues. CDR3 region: CASSRAGAPGYTF. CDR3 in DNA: TGTGCCAGCAGTCGGGCGGGGGCGCCTGGCTACACCTTC.

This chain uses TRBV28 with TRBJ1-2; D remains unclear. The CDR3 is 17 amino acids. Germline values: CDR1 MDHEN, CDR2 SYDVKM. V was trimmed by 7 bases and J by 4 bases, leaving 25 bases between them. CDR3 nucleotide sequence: TGTGCCAGCATTCCCTCGTCCCCAGTACGGCCTACCTATGGCTACACCTTC. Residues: CASIPSSPVRPTYGYTF.

CDR3 amino acids: CASSEDRGSTAFF. The DNA for the CDR3 is TGTGCCAGCAGTGAAGACAGGGGATCGACGGCTTTCTTT. The chain combines TRBV2 with TRBJ1-1, with 7 bases matching TRBD1. This CDR3 comprises 13 residues. CDR1 and CDR2 (germline): SNHLY, FYNNEI. With 1 base clipped from V and 11 bases from J, the junction kept 7 bases outside the gene matches. Full variable domain (rest looked up from reference TRBV2 and TRBJ1-1): EPEVTQTPSHQVTQMGQEVILRCVPISNHLYFYWYRQILGQKVEFLVSFYNNEISEKSEIFDDQFSVERPDGSNFTLKIRSTKLEDSAMYFCASSEDRGSTAFFGQGTRLTVV.

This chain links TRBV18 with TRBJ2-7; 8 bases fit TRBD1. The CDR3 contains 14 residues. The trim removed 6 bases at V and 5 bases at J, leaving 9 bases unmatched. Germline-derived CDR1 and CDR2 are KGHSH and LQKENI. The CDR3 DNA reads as TGTGCCAGCTCCCTGTCGACAGGGGAGAACGAGCAGTACTTC. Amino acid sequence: CASSLSTGENEQYF. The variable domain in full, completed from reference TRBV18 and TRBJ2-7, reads NAGVMQNPRHLVRRRGQEARLRCSPMKGHSHVYWYRQLPEEGLKFMVYLQKENIIDESGMPKERFSAEFPKEGPSILRIQQVVRGDSAAYFCASSLSTGENEQYFGPGTRLTVT.

The CDR3 spells CASSEAVLGDEQYF. As DNA, the CDR3 is TGTGCCAGCAGTGAAGCCGTTTTGGGGGACGAGCAGTACTTC. This sequence joins TRBV25-1 and TRBJ2-7; the D gene could be TRBD1 or TRBD2 (5 bases each). The germline V gene encodes CDR1 MGHDK and CDR2 SYGVNS. CDR3 length equals 14 residues. V lost 2 bases and J 5 bases, leaving 13 bases between the germline ends.

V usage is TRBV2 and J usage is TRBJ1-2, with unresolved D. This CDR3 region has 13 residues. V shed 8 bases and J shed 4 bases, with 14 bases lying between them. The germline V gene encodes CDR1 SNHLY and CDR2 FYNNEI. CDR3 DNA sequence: TGTGCCAGCCAAACAGCCACGTTCTATGGCTACACCTTC. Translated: CASQTATFYGYTF.

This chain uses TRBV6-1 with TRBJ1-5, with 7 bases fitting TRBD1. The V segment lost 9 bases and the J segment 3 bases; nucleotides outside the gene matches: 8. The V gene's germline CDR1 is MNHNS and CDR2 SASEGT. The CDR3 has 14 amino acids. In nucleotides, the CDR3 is TGTGCCAGTACAACCGGGACAGTCAATCAGCCCCAGCATTTT. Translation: CASTTGTVNQPQHF.

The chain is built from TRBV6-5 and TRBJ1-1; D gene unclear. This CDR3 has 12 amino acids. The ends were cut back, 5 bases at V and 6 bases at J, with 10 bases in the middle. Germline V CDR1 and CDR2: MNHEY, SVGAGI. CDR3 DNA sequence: TGTGCCAGCAGTCCCCTCGGGGCTGAAGCTTTCTTT. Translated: CASSPLGAEAFF.

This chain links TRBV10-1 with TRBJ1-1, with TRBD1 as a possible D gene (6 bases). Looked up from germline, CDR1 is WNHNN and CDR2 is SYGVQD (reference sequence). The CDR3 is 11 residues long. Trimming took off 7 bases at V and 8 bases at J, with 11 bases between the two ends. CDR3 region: CASTRQVEAFF. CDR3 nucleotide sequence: TGCGCCAGCACCAGACAGGTAGAAGCTTTCTTT.

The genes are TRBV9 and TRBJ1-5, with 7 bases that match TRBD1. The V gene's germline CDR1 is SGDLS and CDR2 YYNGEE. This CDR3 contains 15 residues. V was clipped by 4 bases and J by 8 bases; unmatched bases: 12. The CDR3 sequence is CASSPGQHPDEPQHF. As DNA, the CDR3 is TGTGCCAGCAGCCCGGGACAGCACCCGGATGAGCCCCAGCATTTT.

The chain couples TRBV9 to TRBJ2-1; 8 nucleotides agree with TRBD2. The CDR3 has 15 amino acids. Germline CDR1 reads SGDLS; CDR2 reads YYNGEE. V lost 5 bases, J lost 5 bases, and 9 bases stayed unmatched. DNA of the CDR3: TGTGCCAGCAGGGCTCCGGGACTAGAAAACAATGAGCAGTTCTTC. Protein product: CASRAPGLENNEQFF.

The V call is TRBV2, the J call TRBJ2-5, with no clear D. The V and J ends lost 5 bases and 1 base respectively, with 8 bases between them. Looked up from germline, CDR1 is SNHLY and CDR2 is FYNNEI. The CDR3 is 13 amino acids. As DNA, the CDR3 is TGTGCCAGCAGTATGAACCTCCAAGAGACCCAGTACTTC. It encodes CASSMNLQETQYF.

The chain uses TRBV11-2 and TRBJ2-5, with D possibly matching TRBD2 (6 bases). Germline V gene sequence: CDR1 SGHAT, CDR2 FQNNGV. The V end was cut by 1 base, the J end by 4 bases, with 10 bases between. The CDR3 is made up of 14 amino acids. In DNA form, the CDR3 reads TGTGCCAGCAGCTTAGGCGGTAGCGGAGAGACCCAGTACTTC. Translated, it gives CASSLGGSGETQYF.

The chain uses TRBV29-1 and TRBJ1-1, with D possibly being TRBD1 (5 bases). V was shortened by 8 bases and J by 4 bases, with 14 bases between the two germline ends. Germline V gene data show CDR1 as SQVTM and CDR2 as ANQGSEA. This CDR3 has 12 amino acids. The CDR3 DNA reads TGCAGCTACCGAGGGGTAGCCACTGAAGCTTTCTTT. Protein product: CSYRGVATEAFF.

CDR3 sequence reads: CASSPGRGGRLTGELFF. The CDR3, as DNA: TGTGCCAGCAGCCCCGGTAGGGGGGGCCGGTTAACGGGGGAGCTGTTTTTT. The chain recombines TRBV5-4 with TRBJ2-2, with D maybe TRBD2 (7 bases). The CDR3 covers 17 residues. Germline loops: CDR1 SGHNT, CDR2 YYREEE (reference sequence). Trimming removed 4 bases at V and 8 bases at J, with 24 bases between.

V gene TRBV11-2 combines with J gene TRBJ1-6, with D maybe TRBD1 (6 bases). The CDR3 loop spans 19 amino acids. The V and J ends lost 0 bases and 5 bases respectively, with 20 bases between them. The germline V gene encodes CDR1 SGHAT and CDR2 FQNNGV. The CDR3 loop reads CASSLDPAGAYGDNSPLHF. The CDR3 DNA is TGTGCCAGCAGCTTAGATCCGGCGGGGGCGTACGGCGATAATTCACCCCTCCACTTT.

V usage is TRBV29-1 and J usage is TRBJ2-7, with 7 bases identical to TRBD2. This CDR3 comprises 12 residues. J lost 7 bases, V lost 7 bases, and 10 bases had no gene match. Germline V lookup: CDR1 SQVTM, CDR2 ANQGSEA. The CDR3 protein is CSATPGGGEQYF. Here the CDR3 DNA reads TGCAGCGCGACTCCGGGGGGTGGGGAGCAGTACTTC.

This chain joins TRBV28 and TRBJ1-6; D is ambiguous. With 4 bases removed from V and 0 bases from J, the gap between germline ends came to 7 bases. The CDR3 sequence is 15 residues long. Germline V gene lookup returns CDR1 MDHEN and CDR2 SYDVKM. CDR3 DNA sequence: TGTGCCAGCAGTTCCGGGAGCTCCTATAATTCACCCCTCCACTTT. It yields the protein CASSSGSSYNSPLHF.

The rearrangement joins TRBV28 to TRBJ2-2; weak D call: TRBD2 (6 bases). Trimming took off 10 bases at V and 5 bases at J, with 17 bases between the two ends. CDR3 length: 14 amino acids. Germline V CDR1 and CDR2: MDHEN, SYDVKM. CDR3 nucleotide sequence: TGTGCCACCACGCGGGACTCCCAAACCGGGGAGCTGTTTTTT. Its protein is CATTRDSQTGELFF.

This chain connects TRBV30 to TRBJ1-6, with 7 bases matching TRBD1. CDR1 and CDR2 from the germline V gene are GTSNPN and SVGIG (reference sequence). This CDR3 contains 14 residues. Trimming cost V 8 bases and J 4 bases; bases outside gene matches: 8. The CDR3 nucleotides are TGTGCCCTGGGACAGACTGATTATAATTCACCCCTCCACTTT. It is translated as CALGQTDYNSPLHF.

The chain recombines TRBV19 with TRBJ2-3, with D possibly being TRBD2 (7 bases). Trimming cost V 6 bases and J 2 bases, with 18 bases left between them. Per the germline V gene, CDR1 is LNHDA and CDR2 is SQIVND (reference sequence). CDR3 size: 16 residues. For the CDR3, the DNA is TGTGCCAGTAGCCCCTCCCGGGGGGCGATCACAGATACGCAGTATTTT. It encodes CASSPSRGAITDTQYF.

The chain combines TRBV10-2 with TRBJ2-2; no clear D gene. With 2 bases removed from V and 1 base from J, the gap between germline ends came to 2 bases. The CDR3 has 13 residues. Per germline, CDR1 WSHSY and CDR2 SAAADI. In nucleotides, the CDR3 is TGCGCCAGCAGTGAGCAGAACACCGGGGAGCTGTTTTTT. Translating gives CASSEQNTGELFF.

CDR3 in DNA: TGTGCCAGCAGAGGGGGTATAGCAGATACGCAGTATTTT. It encodes CASRGGIADTQYF. J is TRBJ2-3 and V is TRBV6-6; D possibly corresponds to TRBD1 (6 bases). The CDR3 consists of 13 residues. Looked up from germline, CDR1 is MNHNY and CDR2 is SVGAGI (reference sequence). Trimming pared 6 bases from V and 4 bases from J, leaving 11 bases between.

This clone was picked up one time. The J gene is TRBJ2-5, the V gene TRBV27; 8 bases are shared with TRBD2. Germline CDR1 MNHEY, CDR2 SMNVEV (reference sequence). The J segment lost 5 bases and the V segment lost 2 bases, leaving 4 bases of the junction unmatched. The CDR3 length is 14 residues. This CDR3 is CASSLRGGRETQYF. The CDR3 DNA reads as TGTGCCAGCAGTTTAAGGGGCGGGAGGGAGACCCAGTACTTC.

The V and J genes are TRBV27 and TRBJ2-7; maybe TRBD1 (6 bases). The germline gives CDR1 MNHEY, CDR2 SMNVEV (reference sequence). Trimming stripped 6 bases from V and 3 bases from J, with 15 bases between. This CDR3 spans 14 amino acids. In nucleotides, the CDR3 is TGTGCCAGCAGCCGATCCGGGACAAACTACGAGCAGTACTTC. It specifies CASSRSGTNYEQYF.

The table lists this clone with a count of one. The CDR3: CASEEGVTGYTF. CDR3 sequence (DNA): TGTGCCAGCGAGGAGGGGGTGACTGGCTACACCTTC. The chain couples TRBV7-9 to TRBJ1-2; D might be TRBD1 (6 bases). CDR1 is SEHNR and CDR2 is FQNEAQ in the germline V gene (reference sequence). V shed 8 bases and J shed 7 bases, with 14 bases lying between them. The length of the CDR3 is 12 residues. Drawing the rest from reference TRBV7-9 and TRBJ1-2, the complete variable domain is DTGVSQNPRHKITKRGQNVTFRCDPISEHNRLYWYRQTLGQGPEFLTYFQNEAQLEKSRLLSDRFSAERPKGSFSTLEIQRTEQGDSAMYLCASEEGVTGYTFGSGTRLTVV.

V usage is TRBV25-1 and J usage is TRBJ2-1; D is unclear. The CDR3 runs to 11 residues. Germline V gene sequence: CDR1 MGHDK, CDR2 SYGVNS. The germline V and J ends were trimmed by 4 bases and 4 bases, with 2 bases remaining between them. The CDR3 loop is CASSVYNEQFF. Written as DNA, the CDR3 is TGTGCCAGCAGTGTGTACAATGAGCAGTTCTTC.

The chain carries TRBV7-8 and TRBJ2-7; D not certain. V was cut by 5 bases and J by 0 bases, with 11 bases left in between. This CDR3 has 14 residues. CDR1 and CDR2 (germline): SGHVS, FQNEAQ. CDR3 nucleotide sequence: TGTGCCAGCAGCCCCCGCCCAGGCTCCTACGAGCAGTACTTC. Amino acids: CASSPRPGSYEQYF.